This is a list of T cell receptor beta chains from one sample in a study of early T cells in non-severe SARS-CoV-2 infection. In TCRdb, the 5' RACE reads were re-called with MiXCR into one record per CDR3 protein. Here the sample spans around 40,000 distinct CDR3 sequences, 5% to 6.5% being singletons. What was sequenced was whole blood. The receptor set was obtained from an adult who was a healthcare worker with PCR-confirmed SARS-CoV-2 infection or an uninfected control (not recorded which). Each CDR3 is given with its conserved first and last residue. A D gene is named only where the DNA matches it firmly. The size of a clone is reported for some rows only, either as once, few or many, or as a class for expanded clones.

cdr3_nt cdr3_aa d_call j_call clone_size v_call
TGTGCCAGCAGCATCCGTGGTGATACGCAGTATTTT CASSIRGDTQYF NA TRBJ2-3 many TRBV11-2
TGTGCCAGCAGCCCAATCCGGGACCCAAACACCTACGAGCAGTACTTC CASSPIRDPNTYEQYF NA TRBJ2-7 NA TRBV7-9
TGTGCCAGCAGCCAAGGATTTAGCGGGGCGGCGGAGACCCAGTACTTC CASSQGFSGAAETQYF TRBD2 TRBJ2-5 many TRBV3-1
TGTGCCAGCTCACCATGGGTCCAGGCAGACCTGTACTTC CASSPWVQADLYF NA TRBJ2-7 many TRBV18
TGTGCCAGCAGTTCGGGGACAGTGAACACTGAAGCTTTCTTT CASSSGTVNTEAFF TRBD1 TRBJ1-1 medium-sized TRBV12-3/TRBV12-4
TGTGCCAGCAGTACGGGGAGCTCCTACAATGAGCAGTTCTTC CASSTGSSYNEQFF NA TRBJ2-1 many TRBV6-4
TGTGCCAGCGACGATCTAGGAGTCTCCTACGAGCAGTACTTC CASDDLGVSYEQYF NA TRBJ2-7 many TRBV6-1
TGTGCCAGCCTGGGGCTAGCTAGGGATGAGCAGTTCTTC CASLGLARDEQFF NA TRBJ2-1 medium-sized TRBV28
TGTGCCAGCAGTTTATCGTCAGGGGCTGGGGCCAACGTCCTGACTTTC CASSLSSGAGANVLTF NA TRBJ2-6 many TRBV27
TGTGCCAGCACCTTATCGGGGGATAATTCACCCCTCCACTTT CASTLSGDNSPLHF NA TRBJ1-6 many TRBV28
TGTGCCAGCACCTCCCTGGGGGTCTACGAGCAGTACTTC CASTSLGVYEQYF NA TRBJ2-7 many TRBV28
TGCGCCAGCAGCCAATCCAACATGGGGTTTAACACCGGGGAGCTGTTTTTT CASSQSNMGFNTGELFF NA TRBJ2-2 medium-sized TRBV4-1
TGCAGCGTTGCGACGGCGGGAGGGCCCTCCTACGAGCAGTACTTC CSVATAGGPSYEQYF TRBD2 TRBJ2-7 many TRBV29-1
TGCAGTGCCGAGCGGGAGGGGAGGAATGAGCAGTTCTTC CSAEREGRNEQFF TRBD2 TRBJ2-1 many TRBV20-1
TGTGCCAGCAGCGTAGCCAGCGGGAGGGCCGGGTACAATGAGCAGTTCTTC CASSVASGRAGYNEQFF TRBD2 TRBJ2-1 many TRBV9
TGTGCCAGCAGCTTATATGGGACCGACAACTTGGAAGCCAACGTCCTGACTTTC CASSLYGTDNLEANVLTF NA TRBJ2-6 few TRBV7-3
TGTGCCAGCAGTGGGGAGGAGGGAACCGGGGAGCTGTTTTTT CASSGEEGTGELFF NA TRBJ2-2 many TRBV28
TGTGCCAGCAGTTCACAGGGGGATCAGCCCCAGCATTTT CASSSQGDQPQHF TRBD1 TRBJ1-5 many TRBV7-9
TGCGCCAGCAGCCGACTAGCGGAGGACTACAATGAGCAGTTCTTC CASSRLAEDYNEQFF TRBD2 TRBJ2-1 few TRBV10-2
TGTGCCAGCTCACGGGACACCTCCTCCTACGAGCAGTACTTC CASSRDTSSYEQYF NA TRBJ2-7 NA TRBV18
TGCGCCAGCAGCTTGGCCGGGGCGGGGGAAAACATTCAGTACTTC CASSLAGAGENIQYF TRBD2 TRBJ2-4 few TRBV5-1
TGCAGTGCTAGAGATAGGAGAGGGAGCTACGAGCAGTACTTC CSARDRRGSYEQYF NA TRBJ2-7 NA TRBV20-1
TGCGCCAGCAGCATAGGACTAGCGGGGGGCTACAATGAGCAGTTCTTC CASSIGLAGGYNEQFF TRBD2 TRBJ2-1 few TRBV5-1
TGCAGCGCCCGAAGAGGGGTGGAAGATACGCAGTATTTT CSARRGVEDTQYF NA TRBJ2-3 many TRBV29-1
TGTGCCAGTAGTGGCCGGGACAGGGGGCTTATTGGCTACACCTTC CASSGRDRGLIGYTF TRBD1 TRBJ1-2 many TRBV19
TGTGCCAGCAGCCCAAATGGGGATACGCAGTATTTT CASSPNGDTQYF NA TRBJ2-3 few TRBV11-2
TGTGCCAGCAGTCCATGGCCCCATGAGCAGTTCTTC CASSPWPHEQFF NA TRBJ2-1 few TRBV27
TGCAGTGCTAATCCTGGGCCCATCGAGTCCTACGAGCAGTACTTC CSANPGPIESYEQYF NA TRBJ2-7 many TRBV20-1
TGTGCCATCAGTGTGGGGCAGGGGGCGACTGAAGCTTTCTTT CAISVGQGATEAFF TRBD1 TRBJ1-1 many TRBV10-3
TGTGCCAGCAGTTACGCGGACTCCTACGAGCAGTACTTC CASSYADSYEQYF NA TRBJ2-7 many TRBV6-6